Listed here are 18 T cell receptor beta chains from one sample, sequenced in a study of T cell responses to AZD1222 COVID-19 vaccine. Measured with immunoSEQ multiplex PCR; TCRdb has only the in-frame clones, and not every one. The data contain around 99,000 clones, approximately 92% of them singletons. Here the sequenced sample was peripheral blood, taken on day 0 of AZD1222 vaccination. Every receptor here comes from an adult in good health.

This clone has ten or more counts. The CDR3 loop is CAWTPGTVNEKLFF. The CDR3 DNA reads TGTGCCTGGACCCCCGGGACAGTCAATGAAAAACTGTTTTTT. This chain uses TRBV30 with TRBJ1-4; TRBD1 aligns across 7 bases. V lost 4 bases, J lost 5 bases, and 7 bases stayed unmatched. CDR3 length: 14 residues. Per germline, CDR1 GTSNPN and CDR2 SVGIG (reference sequence).

The chain is built from TRBV7-2 and TRBJ2-5; maybe TRBD1 (6 bases). Germline CDR1 is SGHTA and CDR2 is FQGNSA. This CDR3 is built from 17 residues. V lost 5 bases to trimming and J lost 1 base, with 20 bases between them. The DNA of the CDR3 is TGTGCCAGCAGCCTCCTGGGGGCAGGGAGTCGCCAAGAGACCCAGTACTTC. Translated: CASSLLGAGSRQETQYF.

The chain couples TRBV5-6 to TRBJ2-1; weak D call: TRBD1 (6 bases). Germline V CDR1 and CDR2: SGHDT, YYEEEE. Trimming removed 4 bases from V and 4 bases from J, with 18 bases in between. The CDR3 extends over 16 amino acids. Written as DNA, the CDR3 is TGTGCCAGCAGCATACAGACGGGACAAATATACAATGAGCAGTTCTTC. It is translated as CASSIQTGQIYNEQFF.

CDR3 protein: CATSEVGPNTGELFF. Here the CDR3 DNA reads TGTGCCACCAGTGAGGTGGGACCGAACACCGGGGAGCTGTTTTTT. This sequence joins TRBV24-1 and TRBJ2-2; D is possibly TRBD1 or TRBD2 (5 bases each). This CDR3 is built from 15 residues. Trimming took off 4 bases at V and 0 bases at J, with 8 bases between the two ends. Per the germline V gene, CDR1 is KGHDR and CDR2 is SFDVKD.

The chain carries TRBV7-6 and TRBJ2-1; 12 nucleotides agree with TRBD2. The V gene end was trimmed by 3 bases and the J gene end by 4 bases; junction bases not matched to a gene: 1. CDR1 and CDR2 from the germline V gene are SGHVS and FNYEAQ. The CDR3 covers 15 residues. In DNA form, the CDR3 reads TGTGCCAGCAGCTTTGGACTAGCGGGGTACAATGAGCAGTTCTTC. Amino acid sequence: CASSFGLAGYNEQFF.

The table lists this clone with a count of one. This chain joins TRBV3-1 (or the pseudogene TRBV3-2) and TRBJ1-3, with D perhaps matching TRBD1 (6 bases). The V and J ends lost 7 bases and 1 base respectively, with 11 bases between them. The CDR3 loop spans 14 amino acids. Looked up from germline, CDR1 is LGHDT and CDR2 is YNNKEL (reference sequence). The DNA for the CDR3 is TGTGCCAGCAAAGCGGACAGTTCTGGAAACACCATATATTTT. It yields the protein CASKADSSGNTIYF.

The sample holds one count of this clone. V usage is TRBV27 and J usage is TRBJ2-7, with 7 positions matching TRBD2. The V gene's germline CDR1 is MNHEY and CDR2 SMNVEV (reference sequence). The CDR3 runs 16 residues. Trimming at V came to 6 bases and at J to 4 bases, leaving 15 bases not matched to a gene. The CDR3 DNA follows: TGTGCCAGCAGCCTAGCTGGGGGGGAGGGCCGTTACGAGCAGTACTTC. Its protein product is CASSLAGGEGRYEQYF.

The J gene is TRBJ1-2, the V gene TRBV2, with D tentatively TRBD1 (6 bases). V was cut by 6 bases and J by 7 bases, with 24 bases left in between. The CDR3 is 16 amino acids. Germline CDR1 is SNHLY and CDR2 is FYNNEI. The CDR3 nucleotides are TGTGCCAGCAGGGAGAAAGGGGGGCTCCTACTGACTGGCTACACCTTC. Translation: CASREKGGLLLTGYTF.

V gene TRBV19 combines with J gene TRBJ1-1, with a possible D match to TRBD1 (6 bases). Germline loops: CDR1 LNHDA, CDR2 SQIVND (reference sequence). CDR3 length equals 15 residues. Trimming stripped 7 bases from V and 4 bases from J, with 19 bases between. The CDR3 nucleotides read TGTGCCAGTAACTTCGGGACAAGCCCCCCCACTGAAGCTTTCTTT. Translated, it gives CASNFGTSPPTEAFF.

The chain is built from TRBV6-2 or TRBV6-3 and TRBJ2-2; 12 bases agree with TRBD2. The CDR3 totals 19 residues. V was clipped by 5 bases and J by 0 bases; unmatched bases: 10. Germline values: CDR1 MNHEY, CDR2 SVGEGT. The CDR3 region has the DNA TGTGCCAGCAGTCCGACTAGCGGGAGACGGGATGCGAACACCGGGGAGCTGTTTTTT. Translated, it gives CASSPTSGRRDANTGELFF.

J is TRBJ2-2 and V is TRBV9; a weak D match, TRBD1 (6 bases). The CDR3 sequence is 16 residues long. Germline CDR1 reads SGDLS; CDR2 reads YYNGEE. The V end was cut by 3 bases, the J end by 2 bases, with 14 bases between. This CDR3 reads CASSARVGGNTGELFF. In DNA, the CDR3 is TGTGCCAGCAGCGCACGCGTAGGGGGAAACACCGGGGAGCTGTTTTTT. Filled out from reference TRBV9 and TRBJ2-2, the complete variable domain reads DSGVTQTPKHLITATGQRVTLRCSPRSGDLSVYWYQQSLDQGLQFLIQYYNGEERAKGNILERFSAQQFPDLHSELNLSSLELGDSALYFCASSARVGGNTGELFFGEGSRLTVL.

V usage is TRBV7-2 and J usage is TRBJ2-1, with 14 bases lining up with TRBD2. The CDR3 loop spans 14 amino acids. Germline lookup yields CDR1 SGHTA and CDR2 FQGNSA. V lost 4 bases, J lost 14 bases, and 7 bases stayed unmatched. CDR3 bases: TGTGCCAGCAGCTCGACTAGCGGGAGGGTCCAAGAGTTCTTC. It yields the protein CASSSTSGRVQEFF.

V is TRBV6-5 and J is TRBJ1-5; D unresolved. Germline V gene lookup returns CDR1 MNHEY and CDR2 SVGAGI. Trimming cost V 4 bases and J 6 bases, with 7 bases left between them. The CDR3 loop spans 12 amino acids. The CDR3 DNA is TGTGCCAGCAGTTCTATCGGTCAGCCCCAGCATTTT. It specifies CASSSIGQPQHF.

This chain links TRBV27 with TRBJ1-1; D is perhaps TRBD1 (5 bases). The CDR3 has 14 amino acids. V lost 4 bases to trimming and J lost 1 base, with 10 bases between them. CDR1 and CDR2 from the germline V gene are MNHEY and SMNVEV (reference sequence). The CDR3 is CASSSSTGNTEAFF. CDR3 nucleotides: TGTGCCAGCAGTTCGTCCACAGGGAACACTGAAGCTTTCTTT.

Many counts were recorded for this clone. The rearrangement uses TRBV29-1 and TRBJ2-7, with a weak D call TRBD1 (6 bases). V lost 0 bases and J lost 4, with 7 bases in between. This CDR3 is built from 12 residues. Germline V gene data show CDR1 as SQVTM and CDR2 as ANQGSEA. In nucleotides, the CDR3 is TGCAGCGTTGAAGAAGGACAGTACGAGCAGTACTTC. This encodes CSVEEGQYEQYF.

This chain uses TRBV4-2 with TRBJ1-5, with D uncertain. CDR3 size: 12 residues. Germline CDR1 is LGHNA and CDR2 is YNFKEQ. The ends were cut back, 5 bases at V and 4 bases at J, with 6 bases in the middle. The CDR3 coding sequence is TGTGCCAGCAGCTCCCAGAATCAGCCCCAGCATTTT. It yields the protein CASSSQNQPQHF.

This rearrangement joins TRBV4-2 to TRBJ2-1, with D uncertain. V shed 0 bases and J shed 0 bases, with 6 bases lying between them. The germline V gene encodes CDR1 LGHNA and CDR2 YNFKEQ. The CDR3 is 15 residues long. CDR3 coding DNA: TGTGCCAGCAGCCAAGATGCTAGCTCCTACAATGAGCAGTTCTTC. It yields the protein CASSQDASSYNEQFF.

In its sample, this clone was seen a few times. CDR3: CASSLGRGSIYEQYF. In DNA, the CDR3 is TGTGCCAGCAGCTTAGGCAGGGGATCAATCTACGAGCAGTACTTC. The rearrangement joins TRBV5-4 to TRBJ2-7, with a weak D call TRBD1 (6 bases). Germline V CDR1 and CDR2: SGHNT, YYREEE (reference sequence). V lost 2 bases to trimming and J lost 3 bases, with 15 bases between them. CDR3 length equals 15 residues. The complete variable domain, with remaining parts taken from reference TRBV5-4 and TRBJ2-7, reads ETGVTQSPTHLIKTRGQQVTLRCSSQSGHNTVSWYQQALGQGPQFIFQYYREEENGRGNFPPRFSGLQFPNYSSELNVNALELDDSALYLCASSLGRGSIYEQYFGPGTRLTVT.